This is a list of T cell receptor beta chains from one sample in a study of regulatory T cells after allogeneic stem cell transplantation. TCRdb passed the 5' RACE reads through MiXCR, listing each CDR3 protein once. The sample includes approximately 4,600 distinct CDR3 sequences, roughly 96% of them seen just once. This sample comprised sorted CD4+ T cells from blood (whether regulatory or conventional is not recorded), obtained 30 days after allogeneic stem cell transplant. The receptors come from a human patient who had an allogeneic stem cell transplant, so the T cells may come from the graft donor. Both conserved end residues are part of each CDR3. The D gene is left open where the match is weak. Clone size, where shown, is once, few, many, or a class for clones that have expanded.

TRBV7-2	NA	TRBJ2-1	NA	TGTGCCAGCAGGGGTCTATGGGGAAGGTGGAGTGAGCAGTTCTTC	CASRGLWGRWSEQFF
TRBV5-1	NA	TRBJ1-2	NA	TGCGCCAGCAGCTTGGGGGGGGACGGGAATTATGCGTACTCCTTC	CASSLGGDGNYAYSF
TRBV5-1	medium-sized	TRBJ2-3	NA	TGCGCCAGCAGCTTGACGACGTCTAGCGTAAATCTTCAGTATTTT	CASSLTTSSVNLQYF
TRBV5-5	NA	TRBJ2-1	NA	TGTGCTCGCTGCGTGGGCGGGCGGGGCGGGTACAATGAGCAGTTCTTC	CARCVGGRGGYNEQFF
TRBV20-1	NA	TRBJ2-3	NA	TGCAGTGCTAGTGATCGCTCGGGAGAGGGAGATGCGGAGTATTTT	CSASDRSGEGDAEYF
TRBV5-1	NA	TRBJ2-7	NA	TGCACCAGCAGCTTGCTAGCTGTAACCATGTACAAGCAATACTTC	CTSSLLAVTMYKQYF
TRBV19	NA	TRBJ2-7	NA	TGTGCCAGTAGTATCTCATCACAGGGCGGGTCCTACGAGCAGTACTTC	CASSISSQGGSYEQYF
TRBV5-5	NA	TRBJ2-1	NA	TGTGCCAGCAGCTTGGTCGCGCGGGGCCCCGACAATGAGCAGCTCTTC	CASSLVARGPDNEQLF
TRBV5-1	NA	TRBJ2-1	TRBD2	TGCGCCAGCAGCTTGGGGACTAGCGGGAGTCTCTCCTACAATGAGCAGTTATTC	CASSLGTSGSLSYNEQLF
TRBV28	NA	TRBJ2-7	NA	TGTGCCAGCAGTGCCGGTCACGAGCAGTACTTC	CASSAGHEQYF
TRBV7-9	NA	TRBJ2-3	TRBD2	TGTGCCAGCAGCCCTAGCTGGACTAGCGGGTACGCAGATATGCAGTATTTT	CASSPSWTSGYADMQYF
TRBV20-1	NA	TRBJ2-5	NA	TGCAGTGTGTATAAAGGACCCCAGGAGACCCACTACTTC	CSVYKGPQETHYF
TRBV20-1	NA	TRBJ2-3	TRBD2	TGCAGCGCTAGAGATCCAGCGGGAGAGGGAGATAAGCAGTATTTT	CSARDPAGEGDKQYF
TRBV5-1	once	TRBJ2-7	NA	TGCGCCAGCGGCCGAACCGACGGTACAGGATCCTACGAGCAGTACTTC	CASGRTDGTGSYEQYF
TRBV5-5	NA	TRBJ1-5	NA	TGTGCCATCAGCTCGTCGTCGATGGGAATGAATAGCAATCAGCCCCAGCATTTT	CAISSSSMGMNSNQPQHF
TRBV20-1	NA	TRBJ2-3	NA	TGCAGTGCTAGAGGTCCATCGGGCGACGGAGATACGCAGTATTTT	CSARGPSGDGDTQYF
TRBV7-8	once	TRBJ2-7	NA	TGTGCCAGCAGCTTAGTTGCGTCTGGGTTGTCAAGGAGTAGGCAGTATTTC	CASSLVASGLSRSRQYF
TRBV5-1	NA	TRBJ2-1	NA	TGCGCCAGCTGTCCTTTAGCCCTCGGCAATGAGCATTTCTTC	CASCPLALGNEHFF
TRBV5-5	NA	TRBJ2-1	NA	TGTGCCAGCAGTGTGGTCGCGCGGGTCCCCGACAATGAGCAGTTCTTC	CASSVVARVPDNEQFF
TRBV20-1	NA	TRBJ2-7	TRBD2	TGCAGTGCTAGAGGTCCTAGCGGGAGGCCGAGGGAGCAGTACTTC	CSARGPSGRPREQYF
TRBV6-5	NA	TRBJ1-4	NA	TGTGCCAGCAGAAGAGAGGGAACTGATGAAAAACTGTTTTTT	CASRREGTDEKLFF
TRBV4-1	NA	TRBJ2-2	TRBD2	TGCGCCAGCAGCCATTGTGAAAGTCACATGGGGGGGGACCAGATTTTT	CASSHCESHMGGDQIF
TRBV19	NA	TRBJ2-7	NA	TGTGGCAGTAGTATGGGTATCAACTACGAGCAGTACTTC	CGSSMGINYEQYF
TRBV5-1	NA	TRBJ1-2	NA	TGCGCCAGCAGCTTGATGGGGGACGCCGATTATGGGTACACCTTC	CASSLMGDADYGYTF
TRBV5-1	NA	TRBJ2-1	TRBD2	TGCGCCAGCCAACCTGGGACCAGCGGGAACTACTGCGAGCAGTTCTTC	CASQPGTSGNYCEQFF
TRBV5-1	NA	TRBJ2-1	NA	TGCGCCAGGGGCCCCGGAACCGAGGACCAGTTCTTC	CARGPGTEDQFF
TRBV5-1	NA	TRBJ2-7	NA	TGCGCCAGCAGCTTACAAGCCGGAACCATGTCCGAACAGTACTTC	CASSLQAGTMSEQYF
TRBV20-1	NA	TRBJ1-3	NA	TGCAGTGGTAGACAGGCTGCTGGAAACACCATATATTTT	CSGRQAAGNTIYF
TRBV2	NA	TRBJ1-4	NA	TGTGCCAGCAGTGAAGGATACAATGGTGGAGAAAAACTGTTTTTT	CASSEGYNGGEKLFF